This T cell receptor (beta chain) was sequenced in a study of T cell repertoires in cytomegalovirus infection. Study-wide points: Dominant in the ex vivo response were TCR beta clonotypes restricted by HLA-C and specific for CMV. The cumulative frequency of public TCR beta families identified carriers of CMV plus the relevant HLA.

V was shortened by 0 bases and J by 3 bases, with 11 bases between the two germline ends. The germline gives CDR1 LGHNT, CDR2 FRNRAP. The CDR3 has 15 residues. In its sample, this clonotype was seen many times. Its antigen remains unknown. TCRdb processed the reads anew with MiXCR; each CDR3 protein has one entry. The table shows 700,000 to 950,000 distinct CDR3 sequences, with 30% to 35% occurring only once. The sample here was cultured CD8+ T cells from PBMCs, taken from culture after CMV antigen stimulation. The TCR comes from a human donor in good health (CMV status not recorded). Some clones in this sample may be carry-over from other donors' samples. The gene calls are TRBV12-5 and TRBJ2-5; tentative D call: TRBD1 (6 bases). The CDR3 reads CASGLVPQGEETQYF. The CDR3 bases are TGTGCTAGTGGTTTGGTACCACAGGGCGAAGAGACCCAGTACTTC.